This T cell receptor beta chain appears in the sequencing data of a study of T cell changes during pregnancy in multiple sclerosis. This CDR3 is 13 amino acids long. Germline assignment: CDR1 SGHNT and CDR2 YYREEE (reference sequence). V lost 3 bases to trimming and J lost 8 bases; unmatched junction nucleotides: 3. Assay: immunoSEQ multiplex PCR; the TCRdb copy retains only in-frame clones and omits some. The profile shows more than 45,000 clones, around 90% of them singletons. The V gene is TRBV5-4, the J gene TRBJ1-4; the match to TRBD1 covers 8 bases. This receptor was identified in a female donor with multiple sclerosis, enrolled in a pregnancy study. This material consisted of CD4+ T cells from peripheral blood mononuclear cells, taken in the second trimester of pregnancy. CDR3 nucleotides: TGTGCCAGCAGCTCCAGGGGGCGGGAAAAACTGTTTTTT. Translated, it gives CASSSRGREKLFF.